This T cell receptor (beta chain) was recovered during a study of blood T cell repertoires in COVID-19. Overall study: Researchers got acute and convalescent COVID-19 samples from the United States, Italy and Spain. The analysed material was cDNA or gDNA that came from T cells, B-cell-depleted T cells, or PBMCs.

Germline V gene lookup returns CDR1 SGHRS and CDR2 YFSETQ. The CDR3 covers 14 residues. With 6 bases clipped from V and 6 bases from J, the junction kept 7 bases outside the gene matches. Original processing notes: Counts of nucleated cells, estimated from reference gene primer amplification, were obtained. Some clones are missing from TCRdb's copy, which holds only in-frame ones; the method was immunoSEQ multiplex PCR. From that table come the V and J calls and clone size; the DNA was used to work out D and trimming. Here the sample spans roughly 150,000 clones, about 87% being singletons. The chain recombines TRBV5-1 with TRBJ2-1; 9 nucleotides match TRBD1. Material: peripheral blood. This TCR was sampled from a human donor in a cohort sampled during active COVID-19. The CDR3 DNA sequence: TGCGCCAGCAAAGGGACAGGGAGCCTCAATGAGCAGTTCTTC. As protein: CASKGTGSLNEQFF.